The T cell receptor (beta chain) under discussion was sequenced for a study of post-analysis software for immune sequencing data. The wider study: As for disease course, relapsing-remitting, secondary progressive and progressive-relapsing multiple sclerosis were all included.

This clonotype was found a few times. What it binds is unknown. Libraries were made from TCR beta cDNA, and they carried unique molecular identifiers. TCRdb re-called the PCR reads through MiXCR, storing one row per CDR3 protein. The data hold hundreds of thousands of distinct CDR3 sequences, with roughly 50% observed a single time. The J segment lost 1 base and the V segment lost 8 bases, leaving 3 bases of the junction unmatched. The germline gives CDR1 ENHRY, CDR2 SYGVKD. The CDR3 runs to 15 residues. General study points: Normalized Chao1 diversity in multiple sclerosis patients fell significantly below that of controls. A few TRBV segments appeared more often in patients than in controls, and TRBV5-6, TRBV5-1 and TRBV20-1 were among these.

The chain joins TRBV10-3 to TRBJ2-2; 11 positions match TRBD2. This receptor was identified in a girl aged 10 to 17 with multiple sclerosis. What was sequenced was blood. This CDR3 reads CAIDTSGGNTGELFF. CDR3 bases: TGTGCCATCGACACTAGCGGGGGGAACACCGGGGAGCTGTTTTTT.